A selection of T cell receptor beta chains follows, all from one sample in a study of cytomegalovirus exposure and HLA in healthy donors. Some clones are missing from TCRdb's copy, which holds only in-frame ones; the method was immunoSEQ multiplex PCR. The sample lists around 130,000 clones, roughly four fifths occurring once. The sample consisted of PBMCs. The receptors stem from a woman aged 40 to 50 in good health and CMV-seropositive. Each CDR3 is given with its conserved first and last residue. A D gene is named only where the DNA matches it firmly. Clone size, where shown, is once, few, many, or a class for clones that have expanded.

>TRBD2|-|TRBV4-2|TRBJ2-1
TGTGCCAGCAGCCAAGCCCTAGCGGGGGGGAGCAATGAGCAGTTCTTC
CASSQALAGGSNEQFF
>-|once|TRBV6-1|TRBJ1-2
TGTGCCAGCAGTGAGCCGGGGGGGAGGGACTATGGCTACACCTTC
CASSEPGGRDYGYTF
>TRBD2|-|TRBV4-3|TRBJ2-3
TGCGCCAGCAGCCGAAGGGCTAGCGGGGACACAGATACGCAGTATTTT
CASSRRASGDTDTQYF
>-|-|TRBV2|TRBJ2-7
TGTGCCAGCAGGCAGGCAGGCTACGAGCAGTACTTC
CASRQAGYEQYF
>-|few|TRBV5-1|TRBJ2-1
TGCGCCAGCAGCACAGTTAATAGCGGAGCCTACAATGAGCAGTTCTTC
CASSTVNSGAYNEQFF
>TRBD1|-|TRBV16|TRBJ2-1
TGTGCCAGCAGCCCTAAGGGGGCAGGGGATGAGCAGTTCTTC
CASSPKGAGDEQFF
>-|-|TRBV6-1|TRBJ1-4
TGTGCCAGCAATACTGGAGGGGGGGGTGAAAAACTGTTTTTT
CASNTGGGGEKLFF
>TRBD1|-|TRBV5-4|TRBJ1-1
TGTGCCAGCAGTTCGGGACAGGGTCCTCGGCGGACTGAAGCTTTCTTT
CASSSGQGPRRTEAFF
>-|-|TRBV18|TRBJ1-1
TGTGCCAGCTCACCACCCATGAACACTGAAGCTTTCTTT
CASSPPMNTEAFF
>-|-|TRBV10-1|TRBJ1-1
TGCGCCAGCGGGGGGGATGGGGAATCTAGCAACACTGAAGCTTTCTTT
CASGGDGESSNTEAFF
>TRBD1|-|TRBV6-5|TRBJ1-3
TGTGCCAGCAGTCAGGGGGCGCTTAGAAACACCATATATTTT
CASSQGALRNTIYF
>-|-|TRBV20-1|TRBJ2-7
TGCAGTGCTCCTCGAGCCTACGAGCAGTACTTC
CSAPRAYEQYF
>-|-|TRBV9|TRBJ2-5
TGTGCCAGCAGCGTAGTTGAGACCCCCGGGGAGACCCAGTACTTC
CASSVVETPGETQYF
>TRBD1|-|TRBV6-5|TRBJ1-2
TGTGCCAGCAGTGCCGGAGGGGACAGGAACTATGGCTACACCTTC
CASSAGGDRNYGYTF
>-|-|TRBV14|TRBJ1-2
TGTGCCAGCAGCCGCGAGACAGCCAACAACTATGGCTACACCTTC
CASSRETANNYGYTF
>-|-|TRBV21-1|TRBJ2-7
TGTGCCAGCCCTATGGGGGGGGCAGAACAGTACTTC
CASPMGGAEQYF
>TRBD1|-|TRBV5-1|TRBJ1-1
TGCGCCAGCAGCACCCTGGGACAGGGCGGCACTGAAGCTTTCTTT
CASSTLGQGGTEAFF
>TRBD1|-|TRBV6-5|TRBJ2-3
TGTGCCAGCAGGACAGGGTCAGATACGCAGTATTTT
CASRTGSDTQYF
>TRBD1|few|TRBV6-5|TRBJ2-1
TGTGCCAGCAGGCTGACAGGGGGCTACTACAATGAGCAGTTCTTC
CASRLTGGYYNEQFF
>-|few|TRBV25-1|TRBJ1-1
TGTGCCAGCAGTATACGGGCAGGGCATCAGACCACTGAAGCTTTCTTT
CASSIRAGHQTTEAFF
>TRBD2|-|TRBV4-3|TRBJ2-3
TGCGCCAGCAGCCACGGACTAGCGGGCGCTACAGATACGCAGTATTTT
CASSHGLAGATDTQYF
>TRBD2|-|TRBV4-2|TRBJ2-1
TGTGCCAGCAGCCAAGAAAACTCGGGGGGGCTAGGCAATGAGCAGTTCTTC
CASSQENSGGLGNEQFF
>-|-|TRBV10-3|TRBJ1-2
TGTGCCATCAGTGAGCGGCAGGTCAGGGCCAACTATGGCTACACCTTC
CAISERQVRANYGYTF
>-|-|TRBV14|TRBJ1-1
TGTGCCAGCAGCCCGATTAGCTGGACAGACCCTTACGGTGCTGAAGCTTTCTTT
CASSPISWTDPYGAEAFF
>-|-|TRBV7-9|TRBJ1-2
TGTGCCAGCAGCTTCGGGGGTAACTATGGCTACACCTTC
CASSFGGNYGYTF
>-|once|TRBV7-2|TRBJ2-1
TGTGCCAGCAGCTTATTGGGGAGCTCCTACAATGAGCAGTTCTTC
CASSLLGSSYNEQFF
>-|-|TRBV19|TRBJ1-1
TGTGCCAGTAGTAGAACAGGGAACACTGAAGCTTTCTTT
CASSRTGNTEAFF